One T cell receptor beta chain is described in this entry. As processed by the authors: Nucleated cell counts were estimated from reference gene primer amplification. Measured with immunoSEQ multiplex PCR; TCRdb has only the in-frame clones, and not every one. V and J calls plus clone size are reproduced from that table; the DNA served to infer D and trimming. This table has more than 200,000 clones, about nine tenths appearing once. The data were taken from a study of blood T cell repertoires in COVID-19. Across the whole study: Some COVID-19 samples were acute and others convalescent; all came from the United States, Italy and Spain. The cDNA or gDNA used as material had been derived from T cells, B-cell-depleted T cells, or PBMCs.

Germline V lookup: CDR1 SGHAT, CDR2 FQNNGV. CDR3 size: 17 residues. V lost 3 bases and J lost 0, with 16 bases in between. Sample: peripheral blood. The receptor comes from a man between 65 and 80 years old with acute or convalescent COVID-19. J is TRBJ2-3 and V is TRBV11-2; D may be TRBD2 (5 bases). The CDR3 nucleotides are TGTGCCAGCAGCTTGGCCAGGACTCCAACTAGCACAGATACGCAGTATTTT. Translating gives CASSLARTPTSTDTQYF.